This T cell receptor beta chain was observed in a study of blood T cell repertoires in COVID-19. Whole-study context: Donors in the United States, Italy and Spain gave samples during acute or convalescent COVID-19. Sources were T cells, B-cell-depleted T cells, or PBMCs; the material itself was cDNA or gDNA.

This CDR3 is 14 amino acids long. Between the trimmed V and J ends, which lost 5 bases and 7 bases, there was a span of 17 bases. From germline, CDR1 is SEHNR and CDR2 FQNEAQ (reference sequence). Authors' analysis steps: Quantification of nucleated cells was approximated via reference gene primer amplification. TCRdb's table, derived via immunoSEQ multiplex PCR, lists solely in-frame clones and lacks some. That table furnishes V, J and clone size, whereas the DNA furnished D and trimming. Of approximately 300,000 clones listed, roughly nine tenths are singletons. The specimen was peripheral blood. The chain recombines TRBV7-9 with TRBJ1-2; perhaps TRBD1 as D (5 bases). The receptor was derived from a man aged 18 to 29 who had recovered from COVID-19. The CDR3 spells CASSTTRGKFGYTF. The CDR3 DNA reads TGTGCCAGCAGCACCACGCGGGGGAAATTTGGCTACACCTTC.